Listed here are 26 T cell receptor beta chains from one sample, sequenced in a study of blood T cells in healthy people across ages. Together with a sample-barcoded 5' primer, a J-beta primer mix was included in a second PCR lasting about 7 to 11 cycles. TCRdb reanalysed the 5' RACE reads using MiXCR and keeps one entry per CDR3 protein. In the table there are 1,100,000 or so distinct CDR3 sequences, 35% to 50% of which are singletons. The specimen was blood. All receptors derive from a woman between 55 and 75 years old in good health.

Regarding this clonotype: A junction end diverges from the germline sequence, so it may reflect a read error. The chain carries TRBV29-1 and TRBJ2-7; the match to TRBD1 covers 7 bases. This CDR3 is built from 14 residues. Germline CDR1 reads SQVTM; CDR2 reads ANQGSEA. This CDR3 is CGVVIQNRGYEQYF. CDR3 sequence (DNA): TGCGGCGTTGTAATTCAGAACAGGGGCTACGAGCAGTACTTC.

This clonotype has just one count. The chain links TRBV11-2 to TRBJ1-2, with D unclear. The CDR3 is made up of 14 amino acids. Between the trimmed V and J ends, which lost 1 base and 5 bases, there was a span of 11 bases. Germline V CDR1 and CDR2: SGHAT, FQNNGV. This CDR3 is CASSLGSTEYGYTF. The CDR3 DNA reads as TGTGCCAGCAGCTTAGGCAGCACAGAATATGGCTACACCTTC.

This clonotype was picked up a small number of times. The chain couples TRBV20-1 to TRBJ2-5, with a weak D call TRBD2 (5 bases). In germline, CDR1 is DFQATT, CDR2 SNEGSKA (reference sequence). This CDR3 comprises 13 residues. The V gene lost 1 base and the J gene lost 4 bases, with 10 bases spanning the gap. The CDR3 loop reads CSARVAIPETQYF. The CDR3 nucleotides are TGCAGTGCTAGAGTAGCGATCCCAGAGACCCAGTACTTC.

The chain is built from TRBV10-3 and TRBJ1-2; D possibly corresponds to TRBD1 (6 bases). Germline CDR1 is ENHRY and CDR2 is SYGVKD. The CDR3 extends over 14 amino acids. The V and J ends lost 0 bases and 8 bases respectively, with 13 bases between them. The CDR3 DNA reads TGTGCCATCAGTGAGTCGCTAGCAGGGGACGGCTACACCTTC. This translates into CAISESLAGDGYTF.

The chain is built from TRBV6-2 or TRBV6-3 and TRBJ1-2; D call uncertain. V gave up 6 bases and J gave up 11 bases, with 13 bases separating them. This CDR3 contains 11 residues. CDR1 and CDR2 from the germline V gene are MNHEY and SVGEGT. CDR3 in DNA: TGTGCCAGCAGCCGCAACACGGTGTACACCTTC. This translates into CASSRNTVYTF.

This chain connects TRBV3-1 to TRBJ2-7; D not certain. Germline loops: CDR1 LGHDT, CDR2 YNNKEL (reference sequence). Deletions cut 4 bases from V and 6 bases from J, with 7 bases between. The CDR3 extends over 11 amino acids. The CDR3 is CASSRASEQYF. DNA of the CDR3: TGTGCCAGCAGCCGGGCTTCCGAGCAGTACTTC.

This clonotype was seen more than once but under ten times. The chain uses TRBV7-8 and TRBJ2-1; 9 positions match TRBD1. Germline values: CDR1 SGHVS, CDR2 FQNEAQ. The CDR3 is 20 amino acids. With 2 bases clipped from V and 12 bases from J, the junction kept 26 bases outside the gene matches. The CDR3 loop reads CASSLFLQYLRDRDSGGQFF. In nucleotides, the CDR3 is TGTGCCAGCAGCTTATTTCTCCAATACCTGAGGGACAGGGACAGCGGTGGGCAGTTCTTC.

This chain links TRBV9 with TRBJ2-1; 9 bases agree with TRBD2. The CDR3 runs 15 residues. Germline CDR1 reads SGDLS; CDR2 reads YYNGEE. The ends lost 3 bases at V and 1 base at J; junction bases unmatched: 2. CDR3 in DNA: TGTGCCAGCAGCGCTCTAGCGGGGTCCTACAATGAGCAGTTCTTC. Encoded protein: CASSALAGSYNEQFF.

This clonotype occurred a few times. CDR3 residues: CASSPWGRTDTQYF. The CDR3 DNA reads as TGTGCCAGCTCGCCTTGGGGGCGCACAGATACGCAGTATTTT. J is TRBJ2-3 and V is TRBV11-2; tentatively, D is TRBD1 (6 bases). In germline, CDR1 is SGHAT, CDR2 FQNNGV. This CDR3 is built from 14 residues. Trimming shortened V by 8 bases and J by 1 base, and 13 bases separated the two germline ends. Full variable domain (outside the CDR3, taken from reference TRBV11-2 and TRBJ2-3): EAGVAQSPRYKIIEKRQSVAFWCNPISGHATLYWYQQILGQGPKLLIQFQNNGVVDDSQLPKDRFSAERLKGVDSTLKIQPAKLEDSAVYLCASSPWGRTDTQYFGPGTRLTVL.

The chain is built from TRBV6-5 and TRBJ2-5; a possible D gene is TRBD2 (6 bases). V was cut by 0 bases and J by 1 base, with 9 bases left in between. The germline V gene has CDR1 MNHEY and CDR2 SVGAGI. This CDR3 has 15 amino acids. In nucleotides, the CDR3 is TGTGCCAGCAGTTACTCGGGGGAGGCCCAAGAGACCCAGTACTTC. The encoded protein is CASSYSGEAQETQYF.

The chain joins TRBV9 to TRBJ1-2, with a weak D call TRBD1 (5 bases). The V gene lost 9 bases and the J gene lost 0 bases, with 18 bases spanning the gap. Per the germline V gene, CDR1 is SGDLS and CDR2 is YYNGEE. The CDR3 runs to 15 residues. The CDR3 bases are TGTGCCACCCAGAAATGGGACGGGCCTAACTATGGCTACACCTTC. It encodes CATQKWDGPNYGYTF. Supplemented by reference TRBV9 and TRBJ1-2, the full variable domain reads DSGVTQTPKHLITATGQRVTLRCSPRSGDLSVYWYQQSLDQGLQFLIQYYNGEERAKGNILERFSAQQFPDLHSELNLSSLELGDSALYFCATQKWDGPNYGYTFGSGTRLTVV.

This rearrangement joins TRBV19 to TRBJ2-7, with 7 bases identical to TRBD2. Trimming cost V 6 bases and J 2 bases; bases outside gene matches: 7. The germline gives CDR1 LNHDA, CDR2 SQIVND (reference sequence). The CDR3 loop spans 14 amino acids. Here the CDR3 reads CASREAGRTYEQYF. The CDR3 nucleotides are TGTGCCAGTAGGGAAGCGGGGAGGACCTACGAGCAGTACTTC.

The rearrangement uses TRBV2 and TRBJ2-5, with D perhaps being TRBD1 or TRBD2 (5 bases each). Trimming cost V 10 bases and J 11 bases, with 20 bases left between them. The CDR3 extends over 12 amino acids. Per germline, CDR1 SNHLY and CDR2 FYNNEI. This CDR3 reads CAIRTGRGEQYF. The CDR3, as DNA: TGTGCCATCAGAACAGGCCGGGGAGAGCAGTACTTC.

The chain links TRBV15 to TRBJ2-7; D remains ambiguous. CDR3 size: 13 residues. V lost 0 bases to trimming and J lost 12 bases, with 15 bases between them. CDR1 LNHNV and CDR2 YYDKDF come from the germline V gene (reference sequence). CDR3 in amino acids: CATSRDRDAIRYF. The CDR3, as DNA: TGTGCCACCAGCAGAGATCGCGATGCGATTCGGTACTTC.

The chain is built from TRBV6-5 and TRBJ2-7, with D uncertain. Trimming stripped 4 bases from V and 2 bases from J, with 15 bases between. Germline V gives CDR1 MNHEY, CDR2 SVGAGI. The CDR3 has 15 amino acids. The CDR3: CASSFLTFGPYEQYF. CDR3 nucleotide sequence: TGTGCCAGCAGTTTTTTGACTTTCGGTCCCTACGAGCAGTACTTC.

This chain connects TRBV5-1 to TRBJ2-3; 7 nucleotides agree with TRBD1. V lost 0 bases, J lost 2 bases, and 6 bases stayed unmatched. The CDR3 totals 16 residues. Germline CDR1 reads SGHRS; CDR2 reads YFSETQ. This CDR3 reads CASSLAEDRFTDTQYF. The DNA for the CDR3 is TGCGCCAGCAGCTTGGCTGAGGACAGGTTCACAGATACGCAGTATTTT.

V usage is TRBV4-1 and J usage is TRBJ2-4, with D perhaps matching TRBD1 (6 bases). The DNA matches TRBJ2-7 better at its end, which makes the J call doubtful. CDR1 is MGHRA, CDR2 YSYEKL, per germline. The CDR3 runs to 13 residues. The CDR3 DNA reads TGCGCCAGCAGCCAAGTACAGGGCTGCGAGCAGTACTTC. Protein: CASSQVQGCEQYF.

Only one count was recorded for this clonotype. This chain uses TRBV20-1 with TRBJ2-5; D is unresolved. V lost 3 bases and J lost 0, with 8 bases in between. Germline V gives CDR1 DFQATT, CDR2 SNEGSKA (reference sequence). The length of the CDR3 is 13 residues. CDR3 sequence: CSASGQYQETQYF. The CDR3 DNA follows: TGCAGTGCTAGCGGGCAGTACCAAGAGACCCAGTACTTC.

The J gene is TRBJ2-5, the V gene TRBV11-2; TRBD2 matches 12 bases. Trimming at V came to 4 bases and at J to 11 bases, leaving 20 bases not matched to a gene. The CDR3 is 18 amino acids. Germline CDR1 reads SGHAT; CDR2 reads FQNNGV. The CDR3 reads CASSSRLAGAGGNNEQYF. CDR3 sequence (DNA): TGTGCCAGCAGCTCTCGACTAGCGGGAGCGGGGGGGAACAATGAGCAGTACTTC.

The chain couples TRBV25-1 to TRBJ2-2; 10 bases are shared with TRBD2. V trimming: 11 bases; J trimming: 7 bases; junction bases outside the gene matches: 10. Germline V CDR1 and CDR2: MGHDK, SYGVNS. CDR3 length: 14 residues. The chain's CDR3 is CAGTKREGVGELFF. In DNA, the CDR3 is TGTGCCGGGACCAAGCGGGAGGGAGTCGGGGAGCTGTTTTTT.

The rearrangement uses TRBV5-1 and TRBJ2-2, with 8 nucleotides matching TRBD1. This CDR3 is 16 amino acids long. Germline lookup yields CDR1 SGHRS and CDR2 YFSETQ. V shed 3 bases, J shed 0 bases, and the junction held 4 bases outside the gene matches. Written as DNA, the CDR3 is TGCGCCAGCAGCTCCCGGACAGGGTCGAACACCGGGGAGCTGTTTTTT. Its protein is CASSSRTGSNTGELFF.

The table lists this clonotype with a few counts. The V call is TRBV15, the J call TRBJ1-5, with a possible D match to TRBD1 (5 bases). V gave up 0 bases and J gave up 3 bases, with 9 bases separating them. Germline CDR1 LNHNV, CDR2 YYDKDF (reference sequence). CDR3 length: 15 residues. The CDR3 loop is CATSREDRFNQPQHF. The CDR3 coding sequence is TGTGCCACCAGCAGAGAAGACAGATTCAATCAGCCCCAGCATTTT.

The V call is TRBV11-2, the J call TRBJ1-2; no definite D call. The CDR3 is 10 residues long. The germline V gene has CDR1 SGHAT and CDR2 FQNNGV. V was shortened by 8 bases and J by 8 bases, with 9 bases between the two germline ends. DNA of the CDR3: TGTGCCAGCGGCACGGGGGGCTACACCTTC. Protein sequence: CASGTGGYTF.

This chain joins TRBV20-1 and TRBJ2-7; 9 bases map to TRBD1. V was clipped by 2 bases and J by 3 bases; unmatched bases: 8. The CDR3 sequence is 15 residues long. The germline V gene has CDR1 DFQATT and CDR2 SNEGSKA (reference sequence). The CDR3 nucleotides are TGCAGTGCTAGACGTCCCGGGACAGGGCGCTACGAGCAGTACTTC. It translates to CSARRPGTGRYEQYF.

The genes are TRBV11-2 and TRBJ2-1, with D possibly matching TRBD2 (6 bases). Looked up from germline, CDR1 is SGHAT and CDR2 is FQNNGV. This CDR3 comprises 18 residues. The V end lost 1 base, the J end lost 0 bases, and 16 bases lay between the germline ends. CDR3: CASSLAFFSGSSYNEQFF. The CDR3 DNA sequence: TGTGCCAGCAGCTTAGCATTTTTTAGCGGCAGCTCCTACAATGAGCAGTTCTTC.

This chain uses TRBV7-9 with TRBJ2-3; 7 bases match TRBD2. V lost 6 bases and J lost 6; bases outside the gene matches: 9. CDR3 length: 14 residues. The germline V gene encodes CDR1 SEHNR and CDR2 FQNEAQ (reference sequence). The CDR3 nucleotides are TGTGCCAGCAGGCCGTCTCTAGCGGCGGATACGCAGTATTTT. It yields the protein CASRPSLAADTQYF.